This T cell receptor (beta chain) comes out of a study of blood T cell repertoires in COVID-19. Study context: Samples taken during acute and convalescent COVID-19 were collected in the United States, Italy and Spain.

TCRdb's table, derived via immunoSEQ multiplex PCR, lists solely in-frame clones and lacks some. Of fewer than 200,000 clones in the sample, approximately 83% were seen once. This clone came up a few times. After removal of 7 bases from V and 4 bases from J, the junction contained 6 bases not matched to a gene. This CDR3 is 14 amino acids long. The V gene's germline CDR1 is MNHEY and CDR2 SMNVEV (reference sequence). This chain links TRBV27 with TRBJ2-1; 8 bases fit TRBD2. Sequences were obtained from peripheral blood. This clonotype was obtained from an older man with active or convalescent COVID-19. The CDR3 region is CASKTGGKYNEQFF. The CDR3 DNA is TGTGCCAGCAAAACGGGGGGGAAATACAATGAGCAGTTCTTC.